This T cell receptor (beta chain) stems from a study of PD-L1 blockade in urothelial cancer. CDR3 length: 21 residues. The germline V gene encodes CDR1 KGHSH and CDR2 LQKENI. V gave up 3 bases and J gave up 0 bases; unmatched junction bases: 17. The time point was: pretreatment peripheral blood. Sequencing used immunoSEQ multiplex PCR; TCRdb keeps in-frame clones, though not all of them. The sample contains 70,000 to 90,000 clones, 85% to 90% of which appear only once. Sequenced here: PBMCs, sampled around atezolizumab (anti-PD-L1) treatment. The sequence was obtained from a man aged 55 to 69 with urothelial cancer. This chain joins TRBV18 and TRBJ1-4; 9 bases fit TRBD1. As DNA, the CDR3 is TGTGCCAGCTCACCCCTTCCCTCGACAGGGGGAATGGTTGCAACTAATGAAAAACTGTTTTTT. Translation: CASSPLPSTGGMVATNEKLFF.